One T cell receptor beta chain is described in this entry. This sample is drawn from a study of technical replicates of blood from a few donors. The protocol was immunoSEQ multiplex PCR, while the TCRdb copy is restricted to in-frame clones and leaves out a portion. The sample lists 95,000 or so clones; 85% to 95% were seen once. Sample: T cells isolated from PBMCs. This TCR was recovered from a human donor in good health.

The DNA for the CDR3 is TGTGCCAGCAGCTCGACAGGGACCGGGGAGCTGTTTTTT. Translating gives CASSSTGTGELFF. The V call is TRBV11-3, the J call TRBJ2-2; 7 nucleotides align to TRBD1. Unmatched junction bases numbered 1, after V lost 4 bases and J lost 5 bases. Germline CDR1 is SGHNT and CDR2 is YENEEA. This CDR3 is 13 amino acids long. Full variable domain (remainder filled in from reference TRBV11-3 and TRBJ2-2): EAGVVQSPRYKIIEKKQPVAFWCNPISGHNTLYWYLQNLGQGPELLIRYENEEAVDDSQLPKDRFSAERLKGVDSTLKIQPAELGDSAVYLCASSSTGTGELFFGEGSRLTVL.